This passage covers 32 T cell receptor beta chains from one sample sequenced in a study of blood T cell repertoires in COVID-19. Only in-frame clones appear in the TCRdb table, and some are missing; sequencing was by immunoSEQ multiplex PCR. The top ten hold around 12% of the sample, which has about 210,000 clones, roughly 86% seen once. The sequencing input was peripheral blood. These receptors were obtained from a woman aged 40-49 years with acute or convalescent COVID-19.

CDR3 loop: CASSGGGYEQYF. The CDR3 DNA reads TGTGCCAGCAGTGGCGGGGGGTACGAGCAGTACTTC. The rearrangement joins TRBV2 to TRBJ2-7; the match to TRBD2 covers 8 bases. Germline CDR1 and CDR2: SNHLY and FYNNEI. There are 12 residues in the CDR3. The V segment lost 4 bases and the J segment 4 bases; nucleotides outside the gene matches: 0.

The rearrangement links TRBV30 to TRBJ2-7; 14 bases are a match to TRBD2. From germline, CDR1 is GTSNPN and CDR2 SVGIG (reference sequence). The junction had 7 bases not matched to a gene; V was cut back by 6 bases and J by 3 bases. The CDR3 sequence is 15 residues long. In DNA, the CDR3 is TGTGCCTGTTCGGGACTAGCGGGAGCCTACTACGAGCAGTACTTC. It yields the protein CACSGLAGAYYEQYF.

J is TRBJ2-7 and V is TRBV4-1; D not certain. The germline V and J ends were trimmed by 1 base and 4 bases, with 14 bases remaining between them. The CDR3 has 15 residues. The germline V gene has CDR1 MGHRA and CDR2 YSYEKL. The CDR3, as DNA: TGCGCCAGCAGCCAAGTTTTAGGAGAAGGTTACGAGCAGTACTTC. Its translation: CASSQVLGEGYEQYF.

J is TRBJ2-1 and V is TRBV12-3 or TRBV12-4, with D possibly being TRBD2 (5 bases). Trimming removed 3 bases from V and 10 bases from J, with 10 bases in between. The CDR3 is made up of 12 amino acids. In nucleotides, the CDR3 is TGTGCCAGCAGTTTCGCTAGCCTAGAGCAGTTCTTC. Translated, it gives CASSFASLEQFF.

The chain carries TRBV3-1 (or the pseudogene TRBV3-2) and TRBJ2-5; TRBD2 might be the D (6 bases). Germline assignment: CDR1 LGHDT and CDR2 YNNKEL (reference sequence). The CDR3 contains 18 residues. The V end was cut by 1 base, the J end by 5 bases, with 23 bases between. CDR3: CASSQAAPFRGARETQYF. CDR3 nucleotide sequence: TGTGCCAGCAGCCAAGCCGCCCCTTTCCGCGGGGCTAGGGAGACCCAGTACTTC.

This rearrangement joins TRBV11-2 to TRBJ1-1; TRBD1 aligns across 10 bases. This CDR3 region has 15 residues. The junction had 6 bases not matched to a gene; V was cut back by 3 bases and J by 5 bases. CDR1 and CDR2 from the germline V gene are SGHAT and FQNNGV. CDR3 bases: TGTGCCAGCAGCTTTGGGAGACAGGGGGCTACTGAAGCTTTCTTT. Protein sequence: CASSFGRQGATEAFF.

The chain carries TRBV6-5 and TRBJ1-3; D is ambiguous. Germline V gene data show CDR1 as MNHEY and CDR2 as SVGAGI. The CDR3 runs 14 residues. V was cut by 10 bases and J by 0 bases, with 13 bases left in between. The CDR3 spells CATLMRTSGNTIYF. The CDR3 region has the DNA TGTGCCACCCTGATGAGAACCTCTGGAAACACCATATATTTT.

In this sample, this clone turned up a few times. The CDR3 region is CASSSQGAEAFF. CDR3 nucleotides: TGTGCCAGCAGTTCACAGGGGGCTGAAGCTTTCTTT. This sequence joins TRBV27 and TRBJ1-1, with 8 bases identical to TRBD1. The V gene's germline CDR1 is MNHEY and CDR2 SMNVEV (reference sequence). Trimming removed 4 bases from V and 6 bases from J; junction bases left unmatched: 1. The length of the CDR3 is 12 residues.

The V and J genes are TRBV6-5 and TRBJ2-5, with no clear D. Germline V gene lookup returns CDR1 MNHEY and CDR2 SVGAGI. Trimming took 7 bases from V and 1 from J, leaving 13 bases between them. The CDR3 contains 14 residues. As DNA, the CDR3 is TGTGCCAGCACCACGAGCATTATCCAAGAGACCCAGTACTTC. Protein product: CASTTSIIQETQYF.

V usage is TRBV2 and J usage is TRBJ1-4; tentative D call: TRBD1 (5 bases). Trimming left V 6 bases short and J 8 bases short, with 16 bases between. CDR3 length equals 14 residues. Germline CDR1 reads SNHLY; CDR2 reads FYNNEI. This chain's CDR3 is CASSPLRVGEKLFF. The CDR3 DNA reads TGTGCCAGCAGCCCTCTCAGGGTGGGCGAAAAACTGTTTTTT. Looking up the rest from reference TRBV2 and TRBJ1-4 gives the full variable domain: EPEVTQTPSHQVTQMGQEVILRCVPISNHLYFYWYRQILGQKVEFLVSFYNNEISEKSEIFDDQFSVERPDGSNFTLKIRSTKLEDSAMYFCASSPLRVGEKLFFGSGTQLSVL.

This clone showed up just once. This chain joins TRBV4-3 and TRBJ2-2, with TRBD2 matching over 10 bases. The CDR3 has 19 residues. The trim removed 0 bases at V and 2 bases at J, leaving 9 bases unmatched. Germline V CDR1 and CDR2: LGHNA, YSLEER. The CDR3: CASSQEDFRLAGNTGELFF. The CDR3, as DNA: TGCGCCAGCAGCCAAGAGGACTTCAGACTAGCGGGCAACACCGGGGAGCTGTTTTTT.

Concerning this clone itself: One junction end does not reproduce the germline sequence, and a read error may be involved. The chain couples TRBV11-2 to TRBJ2-7; weak D call: TRBD1 (6 bases). Germline lookup yields CDR1 SGHAT and CDR2 FQNNGV. This CDR3 region has 13 residues. DNA for the CDR3: TGTGCCAGCAGCTTAGACCCCCAGGGCGGACAGATTTTC. Its protein is CASSLDPQGGQIF.

The V and J genes are TRBV6-5 and TRBJ1-2, with TRBD1 as a possible D gene (5 bases). The CDR3 extends over 14 amino acids. V was shortened by 6 bases and J by 8 bases, with 19 bases between the two germline ends. CDR1 MNHEY and CDR2 SVGAGI come from the germline V gene. CDR3 in amino acids: CASSPQANRRGYTF. The CDR3 nucleotides are TGTGCCAGCAGCCCCCAGGCGAACAGGCGCGGCTACACCTTC.

This sequence joins TRBV9 and TRBJ2-2; 7 nucleotides agree with TRBD2. Germline values: CDR1 SGDLS, CDR2 YYNGEE. The J segment lost 8 bases and the V segment lost 0 bases, leaving 4 bases of the junction unmatched. The CDR3 spans 14 residues. The CDR3, as DNA: TGTGCCAGCAGCGTAGTTCAAGCGGGGGGGGAGCTGTTTTTT. Its protein product is CASSVVQAGGELFF.

The genes are TRBV10-2 and TRBJ2-2; TRBD2 agrees at 9 bases. The CDR3 runs 14 residues. CDR1 WSHSY and CDR2 SAAADI come from the germline V gene. Trimming took 4 bases from V and 6 from J; bases not matched to a gene: 3. As DNA, the CDR3 is TGCGCCAGCAGTGGGACTAGCGAGGCCGGGGAGCTGTTTTTT. Amino acid sequence: CASSGTSEAGELFF.

The chain is built from TRBV5-6 and TRBJ1-3; D might be TRBD1 (5 bases). Deletions cut 4 bases from V and 0 bases from J, with 14 bases between. Germline CDR1 SGHDT, CDR2 YYEEEE. There are 16 residues in the CDR3. The CDR3 sequence: CASSHRQGVSGNTIYF. DNA for the CDR3: TGTGCCAGCAGCCATAGGCAGGGCGTCTCTGGAAACACCATATATTTT.

This clone was seen just once. Distinct nucleotide sequences in the sample also encode this CDR3. J is TRBJ2-5 and V is TRBV20-1; D perhaps matches TRBD2 (6 bases). Trimming removed 6 bases at V and 4 bases at J, with 9 bases between. Germline CDR1 DFQATT, CDR2 SNEGSKA (reference sequence). CDR3 length: 11 amino acids. This CDR3 reads CSARGGETQYF. DNA of the CDR3: TGCAGTGCCCGGGGAGGAGAGACCCAGTACTTC.

About this clone itself: Other DNA sequences in this specimen translate into the identical CDR3. This sequence joins TRBV11-2 and TRBJ2-5; maybe TRBD2 (7 bases). The CDR3 has 19 residues. Germline values: CDR1 SGHAT, CDR2 FQNNGV. V lost 2 bases to trimming and J lost 1 base, with 23 bases between them. The CDR3 protein is CASSLIPLRGGGLQETQYF. In nucleotides, the CDR3 is TGTGCCAGCAGCTTAATCCCCCTCCGAGGGGGGGGGCTCCAAGAGACCCAGTACTTC. Filled out from reference TRBV11-2 and TRBJ2-5, the complete variable domain reads EAGVAQSPRYKIIEKRQSVAFWCNPISGHATLYWYQQILGQGPKLLIQFQNNGVVDDSQLPKDRFSAERLKGVDSTLKIQPAKLEDSAVYLCASSLIPLRGGGLQETQYFGPGTRLLVL.

The V and J genes are TRBV7-2 and TRBJ2-7; 8 positions match TRBD2. The CDR3 runs to 13 residues. V lost 6 bases and J lost 6; bases outside the gene matches: 7. Germline lookup yields CDR1 SGHTA and CDR2 FQGNSA. CDR3 sequence (DNA): TGTGCCAGCAGAATAAGTAGCGGGGTCGAGCAGTACTTC. This sequence encodes CASRISSGVEQYF.

The chain has TRBV7-9 and TRBJ2-1; weak D call: TRBD1 (5 bases). The CDR3 runs to 17 residues. Deletions cut 0 bases from V and 1 base from J, with 13 bases between. Germline lookup yields CDR1 SEHNR and CDR2 FQNEAQ (reference sequence). For the CDR3, the DNA is TGTGCCAGCAGCTTAGCGCCACAGGAGCCTTCCTACAATGAGCAGTTCTTC. It translates to CASSLAPQEPSYNEQFF.

The chain uses TRBV24-1 and TRBJ2-1, with TRBD2 matching over 7 bases. V lost 0 bases to trimming and J lost 9 bases; unmatched junction nucleotides: 4. This CDR3 has 14 residues. Germline CDR1 KGHDR, CDR2 SFDVKD. This chain's CDR3 is CATSDLGLEVEQFF. DNA for the CDR3: TGTGCCACCAGTGATTTGGGACTAGAGGTTGAGCAGTTCTTC.

This chain uses TRBV6-1 with TRBJ2-3; a possible D gene is TRBD2 (6 bases). Germline V gene sequence: CDR1 MNHNS, CDR2 SASEGT. V was pared by 1 base and J by 2 bases, with 16 bases between. The CDR3 totals 17 residues. CDR3 residues: CASSEDELALTTDTQYF. The CDR3 DNA sequence: TGTGCCAGCAGTGAAGATGAGCTAGCGCTAACCACAGATACGCAGTATTTT.

This clone showed up just once. V and J are TRBV6-4 and TRBJ2-1; D might be TRBD1 (5 bases). Germline values: CDR1 MRHNA, CDR2 SNTAGT. The CDR3 length is 15 residues. The germline V and J ends were trimmed by 7 bases and 2 bases, with 15 bases remaining between them. The CDR3 region is CASMPRAEAYNEQFF. CDR3 DNA: TGTGCCAGCATGCCCAGGGCCGAAGCCTACAATGAGCAGTTCTTC.

This rearrangement joins TRBV3-1 (or the pseudogene TRBV3-2) to TRBJ2-7; D may be TRBD2 (6 bases). This CDR3 comprises 14 residues. Germline CDR1 reads LGHDT; CDR2 reads YNNKEL (reference sequence). Trimming pared 8 bases from V and 0 bases from J, leaving 14 bases between. CDR3 nucleotides: TGTGCCAGCGACGGGGGAGTGGGCTCCTACGAGCAGTACTTC. Protein: CASDGGVGSYEQYF.

The CDR3 sequence: CASSGQLNQPQHF. CDR3 nucleotide sequence: TGTGCCAGCTCGGGACAGCTGAATCAGCCCCAGCATTTT. The genes are TRBV18 and TRBJ1-5; 7 bases agree with TRBD1. CDR3 length equals 13 residues. Germline V lookup: CDR1 KGHSH, CDR2 LQKENI. V lost 6 bases and J lost 4; bases outside the gene matches: 3.

This sequence joins TRBV4-1 and TRBJ1-5; no reliable D call. V lost 0 bases, J lost 4 bases, and 10 bases lay in between. This CDR3 is built from 15 residues. The germline CDR1 and CDR2 sequences are MGHRA and YSYEKL. CDR3 loop: CASSQDLAGNQPQHF. The CDR3 DNA is TGCGCCAGCAGCCAAGATTTAGCGGGTAATCAGCCCCAGCATTTT.

The V call is TRBV5-8, the J call TRBJ2-7; TRBD1 aligns across 9 bases. After removal of 3 bases from V and 4 bases from J, the junction contained 5 bases not matched to a gene. The CDR3 runs to 14 residues. The germline gives CDR1 SGHTS, CDR2 YDEGEE. As DNA, the CDR3 is TGTGCCAGCAGCTGGACCGGGACAGGGTACGAGCAGTACTTC. Protein product: CASSWTGTGYEQYF. Full variable domain (remainder filled in from reference TRBV5-8 and TRBJ2-7): EAGVTQSPTHLIKTRGQQATLRCSPISGHTSVYWYQQALGLGLQFLLWYDEGEERNRGNFPPRFSGRQFPNYSSELNVNALELEDSALYLCASSWTGTGYEQYFGPGTRLTVT.

J is TRBJ2-7 and V is TRBV6-5; 14 positions match TRBD2. There are 15 residues in the CDR3. V lost 6 bases and J lost 6; bases outside the gene matches: 7. Germline CDR1 is MNHEY and CDR2 is SVGAGI. CDR3 sequence: CASRTSGGAESEQYF. Here the CDR3 DNA reads TGTGCCAGCAGGACTAGCGGGGGGGCCGAGTCCGAGCAGTACTTC.

The gene calls are TRBV27 and TRBJ1-2; D is possibly TRBD1 (6 bases). This CDR3 is 13 amino acids long. Germline V gene data show CDR1 as MNHEY and CDR2 as SMNVEV (reference sequence). V was clipped by 6 bases and J by 6 bases, with 14 bases between them. CDR3 region: CASSRGGGDGYTF. The CDR3 coding sequence is TGTGCCAGCAGCCGAGGGGGGGGCGATGGCTACACCTTC.

In DNA form, the CDR3 reads TGTGCCAGTAGTATAGGGGTAAGCGGGACATTCACCGGGGAGCTGTTTTTT. The encoded protein is CASSIGVSGTFTGELFF. This sequence joins TRBV19 and TRBJ2-2, with D maybe TRBD2 (7 bases). CDR3 length equals 17 residues. V gave up 1 base and J gave up 4 bases, with 16 bases separating them. CDR1 is LNHDA and CDR2 is SQIVND in the germline V gene (reference sequence).

The V call is TRBV5-1, the J call TRBJ2-7; TRBD2 matches 16 bases. Germline assignment: CDR1 SGHRS and CDR2 YFSETQ. This CDR3 region has 17 residues. J gave up 2 bases and V 4 bases, and 6 bases lay outside the gene matches. The CDR3 DNA reads as TGCGCCAGCAGCCGGGGACTAGCGGGGGGGCCCCCCTACGAGCAGTACTTC. As protein: CASSRGLAGGPPYEQYF.

The rearrangement joins TRBV2 to TRBJ2-1; possibly TRBD1 for D (5 bases). Germline assignment: CDR1 SNHLY and CDR2 FYNNEI. This CDR3 is 12 amino acids long. With 4 bases removed from V and 7 bases from J, the gap between germline ends came to 8 bases. Here the CDR3 reads CASSARQNEQFF. For the CDR3, the DNA is TGTGCCAGCAGTGCCCGACAGAATGAGCAGTTCTTC.